This section outlines one TCR beta chain sequence together with its context. What antigen it recognizes has not been identified. The record has no base qualities; no much larger clone is one base away. The library was made by the immunoSEQ multiplex PCR assay. For the multiplex PCR, a mixture combining 60 forward primers for TCR Vbeta segments and 13 reverse primers for TCR Jbeta segments was used. Amplification of the CDR3 region of rearranged TCR beta genes was performed with a multiplex PCR assay on genomic DNA. The Illumina HiSeq System was used to sequence the amplified TCR beta libraries as 87-base-pair reads. Turning to the authors' computational methods: Across the 670 or so repertoires, a later analysis counted 80 million or so unique TCR beta chains, around 11 million of which were shared by at least two donors. To remove PCR and sequencing errors, raw reads were error-corrected and collapsed into unique sequences using a nearest-neighbor algorithm that merged closely related sequences. V, D and J gene segments were assigned by aligning CDR3 sequences to IMGT reference sequences. For a sequence to be retained, at least a six-nucleotide match to both a V gene segment and a J gene segment was required. A rearrangement counted as productive if the CDR3 had no stop codons and remained in frame with V and J, and every other rearrangement counted as non-productive. Following IMGT convention, CDR3 was defined as the stretch from the second conserved V-encoded cysteine to the conserved J-encoded phenylalanine. In an earlier analysis of 550 to 650 of the donors, sequences lacking an unambiguous match to a single V gene segment were excluded. An earlier analysis of about 590 of the donors classified V segments as functional when productive rearrangements were above 56.7% and as segregating when the standard deviation between donors was above 5%. A statistical classification framework was built for diagnosing cytomegalovirus status from the catalog of TCR beta chain sequences. V and J gene assignment, in a later analysis, came from comparing TCR nucleotide sequences with IMGT/GENE-DB human TR gene sequences. Using the TCRdist pipeline, a later analysis assigned CDR3 sequences along with most-parsimonious VDJ recombination scenarios. In a later analysis, every TCR beta chain was defined by the combination of its CDR3 amino acid sequence and its V-gene family, and reads without a unique V-gene family were dropped. A later analysis removed roughly 590 highly shared, low-generation-probability nucleotide sequences to deal with suspected cross-contamination and a sequencing artifact. In a later analysis, a clonal expansion index for each public chain was calculated from normalized within-repertoire ranks of inferred template counts. In a later analysis, generation probabilities were computed using a VDJ recombination model fitted to out-of-frame rearrangements, and the results were checked against IGoR. In a later analysis, hypergeometric tests were used to score TCR-TCR, TCR-HLA and TCR-CMV co-occurrence, with a repertoire-size bias correction applied to TCR pairs. In a later analysis, false discovery rates were estimated by permuting HLA or CMV assignments 20 times. In a later analysis, co-occurring TCRs were grouped using DBSCAN, with TCRdist sequence similarity added in when clustering inside HLA-allele-positive subsets. For co-occurrence clustering, repertoires with fewer than 30,000 or more than 120,000 public chains were excluded, along with five repertoires with anomalous nucleotide sharing. Sourced from immuneACCESS, this table was stored by TCRdb with only in-frame sequences that have V and J called. A share of the clones is absent; for the studies checked, an unresolved V gene accounts for under half, and the remainder has no known explanation. V and J calls and clone size are those listed in that table; D and trimming were worked out from the DNA. The sample includes some 99,000 clones, with roughly 70% observed a single time. The ten largest clones take up about 5.7% of the sample.

The entry originates in a study of cytomegalovirus exposure and HLA in healthy donors (dated by TCRdb to 2017 to 2019). Some background on the complete study: According to an earlier analysis of 550 to 750 of the donors, about 180 million T cells yielded 120 million or so unique TCR beta sequences and less than 300 Gb of sequence data. An early release that covered approximately 600 HLA-typed donors contained about 300 gigabases of sequencing data and some 87 million unique TCR sequences. Of the roughly 390 genotyped donors, 65% to 90% fell in the genetic ancestry cluster associated with self-reported Caucasian donors. The study aimed to test whether signatures of past pathogen exposure could be identified by cataloging public T cell receptors. The study profiled the T cell repertoires of approximately 700 subjects by immunosequencing and related them to cytomegalovirus serostatus. Besides the first cohort of 666 subjects, a separate validation cohort made up of over a hundred different subjects was used. The study combined high-throughput TCR immunosequencing, statistical association of individual TCRs with disease status, and machine learning to predict cytomegalovirus infection status. In a later analysis, previously published TCR beta repertoires from 666 donors were re-analyzed and high-resolution HLA genotyping was added so that TCR occurrence patterns could be studied. Rather than using new phenotypic data, the later analysis identified candidate immune exposures from TCR beta sequences and from how often those sequences occurred across donors. An earlier analysis of roughly 580 of the donors used high-throughput TCR beta sequencing to judge whether each TCR beta V gene segment behaved as functional or pseudogenic. Donor age, sex, ethnicity and CMV serostatus were collected together with the repertoire data. Genome-wide SNP genotypes for about 55% of the 666 donors were used in a later genetic analysis, which treated that subset as a discovery cohort. Every discovery cohort repertoire had been produced on one sequencing platform. Class I and class II HLA loci were covered by the typing at four-digit resolution. Typing coverage differed by locus: A, B, C, DRB1 and DQB1 were typed in about 620-640 donors, DQA1 in about 500, DPA1 in over 600, and DPB1 in about 450. Four or five DR-DQ haplotypes were handled as single units for association and clustering because linkage in the cohort was strong. Among roughly 400 genotyped donors of the cohort, an average of around 240,000 unique TCR beta nucleotide sequences were sequenced per donor, around a sixth of them non-productive.

The cohort consisted of hundreds of healthy bone marrow donors. At the time of sampling, all cohort members were nominally healthy, though unrecorded immune exposures were likely present. The donor tested CMV seropositive, placing the donor among the 289 seropositive members of the cohort. A peripheral blood sample was collected from each donor, and TCR beta sequencing was performed on peripheral blood mononuclear cells. Genomic DNA extraction from the blood cell samples was performed with the Qiagen DNeasy Blood Extraction Kit. Results and caveats for the whole study, not just this receptor: The 87-base-pair reads could not distinguish some IMGT-functional V segments, including TRBV6-2 and TRBV6-3, so those segments were excluded. A later analysis found that HLA-associated TCR beta chains were more clonally expanded and had lower generation probabilities than equally common non-associated chains. While some public TCRs were present in many individuals, most TCR sequences turned up only very rarely across donors. In the study, around 150 TCR beta chains were listed as associated with cytomegalovirus. An earlier analysis of approximately 590 of the donors showed that most TCR beta V segments appeared in productive rearrangements either about 87% or about 30% of the time, which broadly matched IMGT annotations. The presence/absence analyses assumed that sequencing depth was roughly uniform across donors, and that assumption may not be true. In a later analysis, TCR association rates were found to vary across HLA loci, with the most associated TCRs seen for DRB1 alleles and the fewest for HLA-C alleles. In vitro tests confirmed that a few of the cytomegalovirus-associated TCR beta chains recognize cytomegalovirus antigens. A later genetic analysis reported fewer N-insertions in productive TCRs among donors in an Asian-associated ancestry cluster than the roughly 700-donor mean. A later analysis associated approximately 17,000 TCR beta sequences with specific HLA alleles at a false discovery rate of 0.05. A further reported finding was that TCR beta sequences accurately predicted the HLA-A and HLA-B alleles for most subjects in the first cohort. In both the original and validation cohorts, the classifier was reported to diagnose cytomegalovirus status with high specificity and sensitivity. Because HLA typing was unavailable for some donors at each locus, only the typed subset was used in association tests. This cohort had only TCR beta chains sequenced, and the lack of alpha or paired-chain data limited which features could be detected. Strong co-occurrence of HLA alleles, especially DR and DQ, made assigning TCR associations to individual alleles difficult. It was suggested by the authors that the approach could potentially be generalized to other disease states and immunological phenotypes. A cluster of highly shared sequence variants was judged likely to be a technical artifact of the sequencing pipeline. Linkage disequilibrium might explain the correlated functional status among segregating V segments, but an unknown experimental factor could not be excluded. Most CMV-associated TCR beta chains appeared to be HLA-restricted in a later analysis, and the HLA associations seemed to be driven largely by CMV exposure. Several of the top co-occurrence clusters appeared to be linked to parvovirus B19, influenza, CMV and Epstein-Barr virus, according to a later analysis. In a later genetic analysis, a missense DCLRE1C variant was associated with V-gene and J-gene trimming of TCR beta chains, and the association was replicated in an independent cohort. CMV serostatus was the only immune exposure information available for the cohort. Because counts were too low, fewer than 20 rarely observed V segments, including chromosome 9 orphons, were excluded from the earlier analysis of around 590 of the donors.

Including the terminal cysteine and phenylalanine, the CDR3 comprises 14 residues. The read is trimmed to its CDR3 DNA, 42 bases read in frame from base 1. The V end loses 0 bases and the J end loses 7 bases, and a stretch of 12 bases separates them. CDR1 SGHTA and CDR2 FQGNSA were looked up in the germline V gene. Sequencing was carried out using PBMCs. The sequence links TRBV7-2 to TRBJ1-2; a tentative D match to TRBD1 spans 6 bases. The receptor was derived from a woman in her sixties or seventies in good health and CMV-seropositive. In nucleotides, the sequence is TGTGCCAGCAGCTTAGCGGGGCCAGGGGCTGGCTACACCTTC. This codes for CASSLAGPGAGYTF.